This T cell receptor beta chain was observed in a study of cytomegalovirus exposure and HLA in healthy donors. Background on the study: Early release data held 75 million to 100 million unique TCRs from HLA-typed donors.

The CDR3 consists of 15 residues. The V end lost 2 bases, the J end lost 3 bases, and 12 bases lay between the germline ends. CDR1 and CDR2 from the germline V gene are SGHDT and YYEEEE. In nominal health when sampled, donors likely had unrecorded immune exposures nonetheless. Both 60 Vbeta primers and 13 Jbeta primers went into the PCR. Assay used: immunoSEQ multiplex PCR; TCRdb lists only in-frame clones, some missing. The table records approximately 210,000 clones, about 80% of them present only once. This clonotype was obtained from a woman in her forties or fifties in good health and CMV-seropositive. V is TRBV5-6 and J is TRBJ1-3, with D tentatively TRBD1 (5 bases). The sequenced sample consisted of PBMCs. CDR3 DNA: TGTGCCAGCAGCTTTGCAGGGCATGATGGAAACACCATATATTTT. Protein: CASSFAGHDGNTIYF.